This TCR beta chain was found in a study of blood T cell repertoires in COVID-19. The sample holds one count of this clone. Authors' data handling: Cell counts per sample came from amplifying reference gene primers. Some clones are missing from TCRdb's copy, which holds only in-frame ones; the method was immunoSEQ multiplex PCR. The V and J calls and clone size come from that table; D and trimming were worked out from the DNA. In the table there are about 27,000 clones, roughly nine tenths of which are singletons. This clonotype was obtained from a human donor with active COVID-19. The donor label of this sample is uncertain. The sequencing input was peripheral blood.

The DNA for the CDR3 is TGTGCCAGCAGTTTATCGGCCAGTAACAATGAGCAGTTCTTC. Protein product: CASSLSASNNEQFF. V usage is TRBV27 and J usage is TRBJ2-1; no definite D call. The ends were cut back, 0 bases at V and 5 bases at J, with 8 bases in the middle. This CDR3 contains 14 residues. Germline-derived CDR1 and CDR2 are MNHEY and SMNVEV (reference sequence).